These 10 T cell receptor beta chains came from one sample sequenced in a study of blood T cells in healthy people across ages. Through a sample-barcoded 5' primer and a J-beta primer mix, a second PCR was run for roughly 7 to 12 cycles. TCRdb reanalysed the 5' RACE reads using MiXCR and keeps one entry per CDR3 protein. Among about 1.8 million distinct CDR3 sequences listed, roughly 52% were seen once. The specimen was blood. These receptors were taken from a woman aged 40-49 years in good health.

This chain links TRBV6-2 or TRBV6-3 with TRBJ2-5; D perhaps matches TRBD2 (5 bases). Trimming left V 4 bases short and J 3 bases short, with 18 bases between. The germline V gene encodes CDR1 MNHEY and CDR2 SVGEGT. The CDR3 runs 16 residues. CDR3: CASSSYAPDSKETQYF. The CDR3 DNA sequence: TGTGCCAGCAGTTCCTACGCACCGGACTCAAAAGAGACCCAGTACTTC.

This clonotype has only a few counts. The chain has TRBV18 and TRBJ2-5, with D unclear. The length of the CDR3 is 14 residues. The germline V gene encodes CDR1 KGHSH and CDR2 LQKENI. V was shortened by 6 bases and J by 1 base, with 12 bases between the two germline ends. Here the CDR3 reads CASSPTMAQETQYF. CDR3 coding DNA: TGTGCCAGCTCCCCCACCATGGCCCAAGAGACCCAGTACTTC.

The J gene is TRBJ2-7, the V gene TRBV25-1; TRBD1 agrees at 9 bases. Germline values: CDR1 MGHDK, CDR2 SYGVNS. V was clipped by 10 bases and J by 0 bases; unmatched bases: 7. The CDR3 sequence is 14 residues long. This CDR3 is CATDDRGNSYEQYF. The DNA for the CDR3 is TGTGCCACCGACGACAGGGGGAACTCCTACGAGCAGTACTTC.

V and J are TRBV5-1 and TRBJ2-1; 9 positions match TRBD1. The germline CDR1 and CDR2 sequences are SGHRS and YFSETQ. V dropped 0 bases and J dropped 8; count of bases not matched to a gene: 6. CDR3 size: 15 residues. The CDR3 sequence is CASSLATGGWDEQFF. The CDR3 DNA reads TGCGCCAGCAGCTTGGCTACAGGGGGCTGGGATGAGCAGTTCTTC. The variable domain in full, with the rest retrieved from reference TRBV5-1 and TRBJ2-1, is KAGVTQTPRYLIKTRGQQVTLSCSPISGHRSVSWYQQTPGQGLQFLFEYFSETQRNKGNFPGRFSGRQFSNSRSEMNVSTLELGDSALYLCASSLATGGWDEQFFGPGTRLTVL.

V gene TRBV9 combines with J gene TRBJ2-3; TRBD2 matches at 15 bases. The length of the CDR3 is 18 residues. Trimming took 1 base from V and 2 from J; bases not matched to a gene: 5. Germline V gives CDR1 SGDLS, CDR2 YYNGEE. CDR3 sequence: CASSVRGLAGGNTDTQYF. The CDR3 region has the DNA TGTGCCAGCAGCGTACGGGGACTAGCGGGGGGAAACACAGATACGCAGTATTTT.

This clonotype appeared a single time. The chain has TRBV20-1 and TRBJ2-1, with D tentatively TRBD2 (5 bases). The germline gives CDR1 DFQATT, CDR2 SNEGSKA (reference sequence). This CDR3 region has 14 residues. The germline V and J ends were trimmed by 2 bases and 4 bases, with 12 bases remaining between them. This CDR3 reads CSARSSPGYNEQFF. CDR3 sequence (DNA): TGCAGTGCTAGATCTAGCCCCGGTTACAATGAGCAGTTCTTC.

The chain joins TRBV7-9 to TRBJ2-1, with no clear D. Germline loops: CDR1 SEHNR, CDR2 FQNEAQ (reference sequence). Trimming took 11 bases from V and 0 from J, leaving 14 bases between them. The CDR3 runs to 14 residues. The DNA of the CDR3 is TGTGCCGGAAAGGGTGACTTCTCCTACAATGAGCAGTTCTTC. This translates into CAGKGDFSYNEQFF.

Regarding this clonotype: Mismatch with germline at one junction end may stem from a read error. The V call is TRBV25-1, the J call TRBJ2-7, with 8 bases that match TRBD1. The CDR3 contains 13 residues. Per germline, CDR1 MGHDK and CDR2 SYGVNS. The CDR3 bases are TGTGCCACCAGTGGGAAGACAGGGGCAAGGCAGTACTTC. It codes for CATSGKTGARQYF.

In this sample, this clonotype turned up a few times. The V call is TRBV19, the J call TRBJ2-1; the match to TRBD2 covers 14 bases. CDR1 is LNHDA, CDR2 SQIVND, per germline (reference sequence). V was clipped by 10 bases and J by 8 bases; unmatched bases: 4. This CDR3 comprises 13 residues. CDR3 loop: CATRLAGGHEQFF. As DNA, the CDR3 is TGTGCCACCCGACTAGCGGGGGGGCATGAGCAGTTCTTC.

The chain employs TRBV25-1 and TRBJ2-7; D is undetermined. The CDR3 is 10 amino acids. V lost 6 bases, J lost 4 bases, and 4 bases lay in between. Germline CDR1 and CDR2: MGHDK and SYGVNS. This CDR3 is CASRRYEQYF. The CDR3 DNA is TGTGCCAGCAGGAGATACGAGCAGTACTTC.